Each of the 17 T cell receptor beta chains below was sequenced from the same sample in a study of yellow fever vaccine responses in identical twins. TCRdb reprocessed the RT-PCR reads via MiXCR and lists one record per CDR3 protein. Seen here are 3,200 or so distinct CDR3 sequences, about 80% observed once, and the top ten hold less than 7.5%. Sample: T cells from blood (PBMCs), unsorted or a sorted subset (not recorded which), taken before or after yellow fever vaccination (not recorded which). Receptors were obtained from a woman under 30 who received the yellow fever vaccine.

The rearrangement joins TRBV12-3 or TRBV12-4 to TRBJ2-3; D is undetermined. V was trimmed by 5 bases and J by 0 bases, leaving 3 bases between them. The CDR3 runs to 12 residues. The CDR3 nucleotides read TGTGCCAGCAGTGCTAGCACAGATACGCAGTATTTT. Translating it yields CASSASTDTQYF.

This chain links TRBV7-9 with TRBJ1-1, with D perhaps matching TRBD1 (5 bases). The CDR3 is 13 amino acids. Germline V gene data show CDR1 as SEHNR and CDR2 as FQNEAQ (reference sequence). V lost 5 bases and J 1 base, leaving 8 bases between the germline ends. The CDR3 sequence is CASSPGTNTEAFF. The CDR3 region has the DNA TGTGCCAGCAGCCCCGGGACGAACACTGAAGCTTTCTTT.

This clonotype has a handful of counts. DNA of the CDR3: TGTGCCACCTCCCGACCCCCACGTCGACAGGGTCCCTACGAGCAGTACTTC. This codes for CATSRPPRRQGPYEQYF. The J gene is TRBJ2-7, the V gene TRBV2, with TRBD1 identical over 7 bases. CDR3 length: 17 residues. V lost 10 bases and J lost 2; bases outside the gene matches: 20. Germline V lookup: CDR1 SNHLY, CDR2 FYNNEI. The variable domain in full, completed from reference TRBV2 and TRBJ2-7, reads EPEVTQTPSHQVTQMGQEVILRCVPISNHLYFYWYRQILGQKVEFLVSFYNNEISEKSEIFDDQFSVERPDGSNFTLKIRSTKLEDSAMYFCATSRPPRRQGPYEQYFGPGTRLTVT.

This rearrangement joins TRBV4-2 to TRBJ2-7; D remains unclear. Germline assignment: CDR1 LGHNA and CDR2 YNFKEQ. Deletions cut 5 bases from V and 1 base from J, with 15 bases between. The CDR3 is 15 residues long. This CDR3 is CASSEYPGASYEQYF. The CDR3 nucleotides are TGTGCCAGCAGCGAATATCCTGGAGCATCCTACGAGCAGTACTTC.

CDR3 DNA sequence: TGCGCCAGCAGCCAAGATAGGACTAGCGGCTACGAGCAGTACTTC. Translation: CASSQDRTSGYEQYF. This sequence joins TRBV4-1 and TRBJ2-7, with 10 bases identical to TRBD2. Trimming took 0 bases from V and 3 from J; bases not matched to a gene: 2. Germline assignment: CDR1 MGHRA and CDR2 YSYEKL. The CDR3 consists of 15 residues.

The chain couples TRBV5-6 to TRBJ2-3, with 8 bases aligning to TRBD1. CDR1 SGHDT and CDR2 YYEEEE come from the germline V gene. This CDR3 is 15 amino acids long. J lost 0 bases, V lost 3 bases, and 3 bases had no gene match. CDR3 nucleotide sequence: TGTGCCAGCAGCTCAGGGGGCGGGAGCACAGATACGCAGTATTTT. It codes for CASSSGGGSTDTQYF.

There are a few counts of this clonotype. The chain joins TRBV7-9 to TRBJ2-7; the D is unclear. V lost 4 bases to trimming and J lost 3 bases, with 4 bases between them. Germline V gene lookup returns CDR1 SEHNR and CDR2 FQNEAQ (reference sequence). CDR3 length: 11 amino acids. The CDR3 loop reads CASSSLYEQYF. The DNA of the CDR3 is TGTGCCAGCAGCTCTCTCTACGAGCAGTACTTC.

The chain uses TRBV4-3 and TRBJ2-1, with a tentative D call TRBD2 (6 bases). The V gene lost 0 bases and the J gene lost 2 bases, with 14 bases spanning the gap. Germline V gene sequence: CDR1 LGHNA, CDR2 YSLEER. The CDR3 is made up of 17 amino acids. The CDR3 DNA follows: TGCGCCAGCAGCCAAGAAAGTACGGGAGCCCCCTACAATGAGCAGTTCTTC. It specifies CASSQESTGAPYNEQFF.

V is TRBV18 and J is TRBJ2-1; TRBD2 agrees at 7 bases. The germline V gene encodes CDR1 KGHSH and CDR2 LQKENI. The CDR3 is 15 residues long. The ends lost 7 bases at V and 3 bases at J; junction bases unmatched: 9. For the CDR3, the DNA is TGTGCCAGCTGTTGTGTAGCGGGTCTCTACAATGAGCAGTTCTTC. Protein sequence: CASCCVAGLYNEQFF. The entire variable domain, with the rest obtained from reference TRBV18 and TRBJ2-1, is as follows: NAGVMQNPRHLVRRRGQEARLRCSPMKGHSHVYWYRQLPEEGLKFMVYLQKENIIDESGMPKERFSAEFPKEGPSILRIQQVVRGDSAAYFCASCCVAGLYNEQFFGPGTRLTVL.

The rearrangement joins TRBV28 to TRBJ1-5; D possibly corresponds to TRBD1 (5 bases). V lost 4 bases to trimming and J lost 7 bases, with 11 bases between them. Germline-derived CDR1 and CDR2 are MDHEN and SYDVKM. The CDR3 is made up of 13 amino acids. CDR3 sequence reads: CASSSAGWQPQHF. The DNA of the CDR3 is TGTGCCAGCAGTTCCGCAGGGTGGCAGCCCCAGCATTTT.

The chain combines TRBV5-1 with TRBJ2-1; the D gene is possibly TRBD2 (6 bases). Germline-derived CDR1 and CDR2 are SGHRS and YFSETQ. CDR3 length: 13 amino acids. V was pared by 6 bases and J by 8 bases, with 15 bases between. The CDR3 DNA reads TGCGCCAGCACAGCTTATCCGGGAGATGAGCAGTTCTTC. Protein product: CASTAYPGDEQFF.

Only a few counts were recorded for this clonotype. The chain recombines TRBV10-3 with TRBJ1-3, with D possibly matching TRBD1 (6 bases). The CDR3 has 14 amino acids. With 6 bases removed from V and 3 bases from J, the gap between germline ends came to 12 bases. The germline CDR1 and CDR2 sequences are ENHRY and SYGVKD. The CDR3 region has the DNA TGTGCCATCAGCGAGACAGGTGGTGGAAACACCATATATTTT. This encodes CAISETGGGNTIYF.

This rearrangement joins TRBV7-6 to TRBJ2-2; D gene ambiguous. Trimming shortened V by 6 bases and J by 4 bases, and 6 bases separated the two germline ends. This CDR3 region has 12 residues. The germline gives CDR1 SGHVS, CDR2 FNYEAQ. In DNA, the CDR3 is TGTGCCAGCAGACCTGTCACCGGGGAGCTGTTTTTT. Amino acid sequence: CASRPVTGELFF.

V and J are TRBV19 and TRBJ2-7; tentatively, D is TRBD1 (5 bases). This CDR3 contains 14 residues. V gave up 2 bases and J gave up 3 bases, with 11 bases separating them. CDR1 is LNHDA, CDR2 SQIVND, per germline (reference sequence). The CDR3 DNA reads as TGTGCCAGTAGTATATTCGGGCAGGGCTACGAGCAGTACTTC. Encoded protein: CASSIFGQGYEQYF.

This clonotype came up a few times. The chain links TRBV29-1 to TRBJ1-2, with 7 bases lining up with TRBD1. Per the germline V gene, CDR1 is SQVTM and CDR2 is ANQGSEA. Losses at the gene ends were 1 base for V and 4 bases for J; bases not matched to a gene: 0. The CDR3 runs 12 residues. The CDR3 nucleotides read TGCAGCGTTGAAGGGGACAGCTATGGCTACACCTTC. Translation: CSVEGDSYGYTF. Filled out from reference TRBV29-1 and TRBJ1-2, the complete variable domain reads SAVISQKPSRDICQRGTSLTIQCQVDSQVTMMFWYRQQPGQSLTLIATANQGSEATYESGFVIDKFPISRPNLTFSTLTVSNMSPEDSSIYLCSVEGDSYGYTFGSGTRLTVV.

CDR3 sequence (DNA): TGTGCCAGCACCCGAGAGGAGGGTTTCGGCTATGGCTACACCTTC. Protein: CASTREEGFGYGYTF. The rearrangement links TRBV12-3 or TRBV12-4 to TRBJ1-2; D is uncertain. V dropped 7 bases and J dropped 4 bases, with 19 bases sitting between them. The CDR3 sequence is 15 residues long.

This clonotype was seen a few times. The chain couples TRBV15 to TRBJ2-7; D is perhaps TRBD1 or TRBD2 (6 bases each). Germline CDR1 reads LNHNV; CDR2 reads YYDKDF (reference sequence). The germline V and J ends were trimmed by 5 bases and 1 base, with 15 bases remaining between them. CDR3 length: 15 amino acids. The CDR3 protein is CATSGGPGQSYEQYF. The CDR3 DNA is TGTGCCACCAGCGGGGGGCCCGGACAGTCCTACGAGCAGTACTTC.